These 5 T cell receptor beta chains came from one sample sequenced in a study of blood T cells in healthy people across ages. A second roughly 6 to 11 cycle PCR used barcoded and J-beta primers. TCRdb itself ran the 5' RACE reads through MiXCR, one entry per CDR3 protein. Seen here are about 570,000 distinct CDR3 sequences, 27% observed once, and the top ten hold approximately 4%. The same data also contributed to another study, on T cells of mothers and their children.

The sequenced sample was blood. These receptors originate from a boy between 2 and 15 years old in good health.

This chain links TRBV12-3 or TRBV12-4 with TRBJ1-6; D might be TRBD1 (5 bases). V lost 5 bases, J lost 11 bases, and 22 bases lay in between. CDR3 size: 16 residues. CDR3 sequence reads: CASSPIPGPGGTPLHF. The CDR3 nucleotides are TGTGCCAGCAGTCCTATCCCGGGCCCCGGGGGAACACCCCTCCACTTT.

The gene calls are TRBV29-1 and TRBJ2-3, with D perhaps TRBD1 (6 bases). Trimming stripped 7 bases from V and 3 bases from J, with 11 bases between. Germline V gives CDR1 SQVTM, CDR2 ANQGSEA. CDR3 length: 12 residues. As DNA, the CDR3 is TGCAGCGGGGAACAGGGAACAGATACGCAGTATTTT. Amino acid sequence: CSGEQGTDTQYF.

The chain links TRBV6-5 to TRBJ2-1, with 14 bases that match TRBD2. Matching the DNA end better, TRBJ2-7 makes the J call doubtful. The length of the CDR3 is 16 residues. From germline, CDR1 is MNHEY and CDR2 SVGAGI. CDR3 nucleotide sequence: TGTGCCAGCAACAAACCCGGACTAGCGGGAGGTAAAGAGCAGTACTTC. Encoded protein: CASNKPGLAGGKEQYF.

Comment on this clonotype: A junction boundary mismatches the germline segment, possibly from a read error. The chain carries TRBV7-2 and TRBJ2-5, with 8 positions matching TRBD1. The CDR3 spans 13 residues. Germline assignment: CDR1 SGHTA and CDR2 FQGNSA. As DNA, the CDR3 is TGTGCCAGCAGCCCCCGGCAGGGGGCGCGGCAGAACTTC. Protein sequence: CASSPRQGARQNF.

This clonotype was observed a few times. The V and J genes are TRBV6-1 and TRBJ1-2; TRBD1 agrees at 7 bases. V trimming: 10 bases; J trimming: 4 bases; junction bases outside the gene matches: 12. CDR1 MNHNS and CDR2 SASEGT come from the germline V gene. The CDR3 has 14 residues. The CDR3 DNA is TGTGCCACCAATCCCACAGGGGTCCTCTATGGCTACACCTTC. Translation: CATNPTGVLYGYTF.